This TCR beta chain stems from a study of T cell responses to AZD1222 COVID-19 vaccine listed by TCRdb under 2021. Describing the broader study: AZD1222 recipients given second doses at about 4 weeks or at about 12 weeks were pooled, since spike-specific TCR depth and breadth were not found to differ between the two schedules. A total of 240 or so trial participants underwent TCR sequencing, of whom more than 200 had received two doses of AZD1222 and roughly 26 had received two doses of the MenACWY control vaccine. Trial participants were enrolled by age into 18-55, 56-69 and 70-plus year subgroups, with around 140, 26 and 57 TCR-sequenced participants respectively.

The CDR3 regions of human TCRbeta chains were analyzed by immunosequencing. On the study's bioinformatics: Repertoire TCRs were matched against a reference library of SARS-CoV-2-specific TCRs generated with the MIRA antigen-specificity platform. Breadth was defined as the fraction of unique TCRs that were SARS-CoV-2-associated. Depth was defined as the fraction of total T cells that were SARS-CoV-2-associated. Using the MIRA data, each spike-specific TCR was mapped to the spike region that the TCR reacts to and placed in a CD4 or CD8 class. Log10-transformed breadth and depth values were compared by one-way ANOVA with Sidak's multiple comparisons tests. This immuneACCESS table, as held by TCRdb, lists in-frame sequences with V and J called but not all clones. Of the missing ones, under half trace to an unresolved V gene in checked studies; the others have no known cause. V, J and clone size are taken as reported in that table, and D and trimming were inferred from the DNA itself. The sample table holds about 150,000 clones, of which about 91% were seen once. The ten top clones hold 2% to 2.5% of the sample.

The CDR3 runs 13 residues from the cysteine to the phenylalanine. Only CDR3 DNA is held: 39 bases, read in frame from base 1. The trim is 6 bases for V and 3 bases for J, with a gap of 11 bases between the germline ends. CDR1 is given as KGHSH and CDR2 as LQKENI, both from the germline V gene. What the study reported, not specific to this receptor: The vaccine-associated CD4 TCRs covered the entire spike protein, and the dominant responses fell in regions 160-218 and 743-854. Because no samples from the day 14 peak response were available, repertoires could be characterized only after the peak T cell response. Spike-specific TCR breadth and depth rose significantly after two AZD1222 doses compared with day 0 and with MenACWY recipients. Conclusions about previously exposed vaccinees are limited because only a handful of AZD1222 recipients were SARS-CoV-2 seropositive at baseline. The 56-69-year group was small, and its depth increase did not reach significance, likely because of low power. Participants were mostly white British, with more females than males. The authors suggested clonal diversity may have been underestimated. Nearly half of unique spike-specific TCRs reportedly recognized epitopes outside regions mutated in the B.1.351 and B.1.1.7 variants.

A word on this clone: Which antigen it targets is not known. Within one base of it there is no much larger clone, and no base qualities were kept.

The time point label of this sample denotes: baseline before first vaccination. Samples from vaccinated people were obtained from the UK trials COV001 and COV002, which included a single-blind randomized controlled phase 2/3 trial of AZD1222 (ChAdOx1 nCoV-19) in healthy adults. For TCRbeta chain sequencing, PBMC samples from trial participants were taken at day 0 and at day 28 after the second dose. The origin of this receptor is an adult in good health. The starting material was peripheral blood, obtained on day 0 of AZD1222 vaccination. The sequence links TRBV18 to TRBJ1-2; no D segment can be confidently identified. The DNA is TGTGCCAGCTCGGAGATAACTTACTATGGCTACACCTTC. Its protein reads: CASSEITYYGYTF.